These 12 T cell receptor beta chains came from one sample sequenced in a study of blood T cell repertoires in COVID-19. The table came from immunoSEQ multiplex PCR; TCRdb's copy has only in-frame clones and leaves some out. The sample consists of 280,000 or so clones, roughly 90% of them appearing once. The sequenced material came from peripheral blood. These receptors were obtained from a woman aged 55 to 70 with acute or convalescent COVID-19.

The chain is built from TRBV14 and TRBJ2-3; 9 bases are a match to TRBD2. The length of the CDR3 is 17 residues. The V segment lost 4 bases and the J segment 6 bases; nucleotides outside the gene matches: 14. Germline lookup yields CDR1 SGHDN and CDR2 FVKESK. CDR3 amino acids: CASSLLTSGAGADTQYF. In DNA form, the CDR3 reads TGTGCCAGCAGCCTACTGACTAGCGGAGCGGGGGCCGATACGCAGTATTTT.

In the case of this clone: Other DNA variants within this sample encode the same CDR3. The J gene is TRBJ2-7, the V gene TRBV18; a weak D match, TRBD1 (6 bases). The ends were cut back, 3 bases at V and 5 bases at J, with 11 bases in the middle. Germline assignment: CDR1 KGHSH and CDR2 LQKENI. The CDR3 contains 13 residues. The CDR3 nucleotides are TGTGCCAGCTCACCGGGAAGGGACAACGAGCAGTACTTC. Translating gives CASSPGRDNEQYF.

The CDR3 region has the DNA TGTGCCAGCAGTTACTCCTTAGGACTAAAAAACACCGGGGAGCTGTTTTTT. It codes for CASSYSLGLKNTGELFF. The chain recombines TRBV6-2 or TRBV6-3 with TRBJ2-2, with D perhaps matching TRBD2 (6 bases). CDR1 and CDR2 from the germline V gene are MNHEY and SVGEGT. The CDR3 has 17 residues. Trimming shortened V by 0 bases and J by 2 bases, and 13 bases separated the two germline ends.

This rearrangement joins TRBV6-6 to TRBJ1-2; TRBD1 aligns across 12 bases. The germline V gene encodes CDR1 MNHNY and CDR2 SVGAGI (reference sequence). J was trimmed by 4 bases and V by 5 bases; bases with no gene match: 11. The CDR3 is 17 amino acids. CDR3 nucleotides: TGTGCCAGCAGTCGTCCGGGACAGGGGGCGCGAAGCTATGGCTACACCTTC. Translation gives CASSRPGQGARSYGYTF.

This clone was observed a single time. The CDR3 region has the DNA TGTGCCAGCTCGCTACAGGGGACGGAGACCCAGTACTTC. Translated, it gives CASSLQGTETQYF. The chain employs TRBV18 and TRBJ2-5; 7 nucleotides agree with TRBD1. The CDR3 spans 13 residues. J lost 5 bases, V lost 6 bases, and 6 bases had no gene match. The germline gives CDR1 KGHSH, CDR2 LQKENI.

V usage is TRBV2 and J usage is TRBJ1-4; no firm D call. The CDR3 is made up of 14 amino acids. The V gene lost 4 bases and the J gene lost 4 bases, with 10 bases spanning the gap. Germline CDR1 and CDR2: SNHLY and FYNNEI. The CDR3 bases are TGTGCCAGCAGTGTGTCCCTTTTTAATGAAAAACTGTTTTTT. Translation: CASSVSLFNEKLFF.

V and J are TRBV15 and TRBJ1-5, with D possibly matching TRBD1 (5 bases). Looked up from germline, CDR1 is LNHNV and CDR2 is YYDKDF (reference sequence). The ends were cut back, 0 bases at V and 4 bases at J, with 10 bases in the middle. The CDR3 has 15 residues. CDR3 amino acids: CATSREGQTNQPQHF. In DNA, the CDR3 is TGTGCCACCAGCAGAGAAGGACAAACAAATCAGCCCCAGCATTTT.

The V gene is TRBV28, the J gene TRBJ1-3, with D unclear. The CDR3 contains 15 residues. Germline V CDR1 and CDR2: MDHEN, SYDVKM. Trimming cost V 2 bases and J 0 bases, with 8 bases left between them. CDR3 in amino acids: CASSLTVVSGNTIYF. CDR3 bases: TGTGCCAGCAGTTTAACGGTCGTCTCTGGAAACACCATATATTTT.

V is TRBV10-3 and J is TRBJ1-3; D call uncertain. This CDR3 region has 14 residues. Germline loops: CDR1 ENHRY, CDR2 SYGVKD. Trimming shortened V by 4 bases and J by 0 bases, and 7 bases separated the two germline ends. The CDR3: CAISGASSGNTIYF. CDR3 nucleotide sequence: TGTGCCATCAGTGGAGCTAGCTCTGGAAACACCATATATTTT.

The CDR3 loop reads CASSQASGFNTGELFF. For the CDR3, the DNA is TGCGCCAGCAGCCAAGCTAGCGGGTTTAACACCGGGGAGCTGTTTTTT. This rearrangement joins TRBV4-1 to TRBJ2-2, with TRBD2 matching over 8 bases. V gave up 1 base and J gave up 2 bases; unmatched junction bases: 3. This CDR3 has 16 residues. The germline CDR1 and CDR2 sequences are MGHRA and YSYEKL.

The CDR3 nucleotides read TGTGCCAGCAGTTTAGCCGGACAGGGGGGCACAGATACGCAGTATTTT. Its translation: CASSLAGQGGTDTQYF. The chain combines TRBV28 with TRBJ2-3; 10 bases align to TRBD1. Germline lookup yields CDR1 MDHEN and CDR2 SYDVKM. V was pared by 2 bases and J by 1 base, with 3 bases of the junction left unmatched. The CDR3 consists of 16 residues.

This clone was counted a few times. The rearrangement joins TRBV5-1 to TRBJ2-7; the D is unclear. The CDR3 is 20 residues long. The V end was cut by 0 bases, the J end by 0 bases, with 25 bases between. CDR1 SGHRS and CDR2 YFSETQ come from the germline V gene. Here the CDR3 DNA reads TGCGCCAGCAGCTTGGTCGTTGTAGTCAATGGTGCCCACCTCTCCTACGAGCAGTACTTC. Protein: CASSLVVVVNGAHLSYEQYF.